This T cell receptor beta chain was sequenced for a study of blood T cell repertoires in COVID-19. Study-wide context: Acute and convalescent COVID-19 samples came from the United States, Italy and Spain. The cDNA or gDNA used as material had been derived from T cells, B-cell-depleted T cells, or PBMCs.

In the original analysis: Nucleated cell number was recorded as an estimate derived from reference gene primer amplification. Some clones are missing from TCRdb's copy, which holds only in-frame ones; the method was immunoSEQ multiplex PCR. D and trimming come from the DNA, and the V and J calls and clone size come from that table. The data hold 90,000 to 100,000 clones, with 70% to 85% observed a single time. Sequencing used peripheral blood. The TCR sequence derives from a man aged 65 to 79 with acute or convalescent COVID-19.

The CDR3 protein is CASSESPILGGASWGYTF. The CDR3 bases are TGTGCCAGCAGTGAAAGCCCAATTCTTGGGGGCGCTTCGTGGGGCTACACCTTC. The gene calls are TRBV6-1 and TRBJ1-2; a weak D match, TRBD1 (6 bases). The CDR3 extends over 18 amino acids. The germline CDR1 and CDR2 sequences are MNHNS and SASEGT. Trimming cost V 2 bases and J 8 bases, with 27 bases left between them.